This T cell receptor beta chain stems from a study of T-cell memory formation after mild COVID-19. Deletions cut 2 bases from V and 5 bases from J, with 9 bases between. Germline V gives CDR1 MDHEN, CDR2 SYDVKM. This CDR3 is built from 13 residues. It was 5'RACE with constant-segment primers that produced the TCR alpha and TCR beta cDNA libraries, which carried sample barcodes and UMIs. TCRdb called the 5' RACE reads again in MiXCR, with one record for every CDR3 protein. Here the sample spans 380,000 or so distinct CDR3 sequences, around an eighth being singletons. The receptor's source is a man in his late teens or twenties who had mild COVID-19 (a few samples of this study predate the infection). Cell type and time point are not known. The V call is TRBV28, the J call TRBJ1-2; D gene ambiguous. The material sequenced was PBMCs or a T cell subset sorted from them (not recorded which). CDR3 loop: CASSLGQEYGYTF. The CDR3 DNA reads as TGTGCCAGCAGTTTAGGGCAGGAGTATGGCTACACCTTC.